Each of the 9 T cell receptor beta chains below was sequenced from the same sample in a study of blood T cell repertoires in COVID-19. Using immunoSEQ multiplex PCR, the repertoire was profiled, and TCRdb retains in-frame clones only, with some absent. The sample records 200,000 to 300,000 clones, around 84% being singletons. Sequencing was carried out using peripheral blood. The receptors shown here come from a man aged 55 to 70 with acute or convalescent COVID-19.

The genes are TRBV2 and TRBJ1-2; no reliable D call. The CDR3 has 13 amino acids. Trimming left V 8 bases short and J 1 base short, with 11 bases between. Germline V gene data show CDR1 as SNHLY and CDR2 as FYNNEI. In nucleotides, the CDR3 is TGTGCCAGCGCCGTAGAATATAACTATGGCTACACCTTC. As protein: CASAVEYNYGYTF.

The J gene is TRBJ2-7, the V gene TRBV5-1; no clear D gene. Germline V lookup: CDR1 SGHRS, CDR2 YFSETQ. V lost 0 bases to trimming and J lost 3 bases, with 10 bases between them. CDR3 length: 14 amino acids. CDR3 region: CASSLVRRGYEQYF. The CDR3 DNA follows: TGCGCCAGCAGCTTGGTGCGGCGAGGCTACGAGCAGTACTTC. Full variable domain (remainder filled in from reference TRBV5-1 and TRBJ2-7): KAGVTQTPRYLIKTRGQQVTLSCSPISGHRSVSWYQQTPGQGLQFLFEYFSETQRNKGNFPGRFSGRQFSNSRSEMNVSTLELGDSALYLCASSLVRRGYEQYFGPGTRLTVT.

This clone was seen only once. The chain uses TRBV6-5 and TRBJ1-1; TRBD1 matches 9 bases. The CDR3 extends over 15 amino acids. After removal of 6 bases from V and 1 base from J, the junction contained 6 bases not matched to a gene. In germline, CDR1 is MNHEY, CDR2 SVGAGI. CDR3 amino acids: CASRAWDRENTEAFF. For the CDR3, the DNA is TGTGCCAGCAGGGCCTGGGACAGGGAGAACACTGAAGCTTTCTTT.

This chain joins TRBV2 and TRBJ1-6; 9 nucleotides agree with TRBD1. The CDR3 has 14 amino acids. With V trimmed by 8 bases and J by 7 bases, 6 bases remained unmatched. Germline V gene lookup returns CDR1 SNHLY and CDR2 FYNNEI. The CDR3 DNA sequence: TGTGCCAGCCACAGGGGGCGGGAGAATTCACCCCTCCACTTT. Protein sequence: CASHRGRENSPLHF.

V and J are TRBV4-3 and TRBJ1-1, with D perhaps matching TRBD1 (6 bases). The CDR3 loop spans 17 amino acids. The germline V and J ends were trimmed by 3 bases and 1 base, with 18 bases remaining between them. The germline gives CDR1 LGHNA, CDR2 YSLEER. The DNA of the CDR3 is TGCGCCAGCAGCCAGGGGTTCGTAGAACAGGGGAACACTGAAGCTTTCTTT. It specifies CASSQGFVEQGNTEAFF.

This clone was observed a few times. CDR3 in DNA: TGCGCCAGCAGCTTACAGACAGGGTCGAAGTACACTGAAGCTTTCTTT. Residues: CASSLQTGSKYTEAFF. The chain has TRBV5-1 and TRBJ1-1, with 7 bases lining up with TRBD1. Germline V gene data show CDR1 as SGHRS and CDR2 as YFSETQ. The CDR3 consists of 16 residues. The ends lost 2 bases at V and 3 bases at J; junction bases unmatched: 10. The full variable domain, rest sourced from reference TRBV5-1 and TRBJ1-1, is KAGVTQTPRYLIKTRGQQVTLSCSPISGHRSVSWYQQTPGQGLQFLFEYFSETQRNKGNFPGRFSGRQFSNSRSEMNVSTLELGDSALYLCASSLQTGSKYTEAFFGQGTRLTVV.

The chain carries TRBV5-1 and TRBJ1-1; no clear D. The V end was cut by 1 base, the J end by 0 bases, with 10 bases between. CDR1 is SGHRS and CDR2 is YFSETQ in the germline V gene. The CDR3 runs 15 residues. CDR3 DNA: TGCGCCAGCAGCTTGCTTGTAGACATGAACACTGAAGCTTTCTTT. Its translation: CASSLLVDMNTEAFF. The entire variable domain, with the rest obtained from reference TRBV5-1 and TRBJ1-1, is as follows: KAGVTQTPRYLIKTRGQQVTLSCSPISGHRSVSWYQQTPGQGLQFLFEYFSETQRNKGNFPGRFSGRQFSNSRSEMNVSTLELGDSALYLCASSLLVDMNTEAFFGQGTRLTVV.

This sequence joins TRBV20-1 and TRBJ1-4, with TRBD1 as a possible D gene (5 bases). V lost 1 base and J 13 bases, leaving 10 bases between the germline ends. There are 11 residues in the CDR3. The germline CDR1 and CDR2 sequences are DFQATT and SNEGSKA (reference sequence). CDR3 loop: CSARGGGGLFF. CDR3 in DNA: TGCAGTGCTAGAGGGGGGGGAGGACTGTTTTTT.

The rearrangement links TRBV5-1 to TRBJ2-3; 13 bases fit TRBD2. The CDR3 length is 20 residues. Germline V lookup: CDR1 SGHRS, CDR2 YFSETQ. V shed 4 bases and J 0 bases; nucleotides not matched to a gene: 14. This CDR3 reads CASSGTPGLAGRGSTDTQYF. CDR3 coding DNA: TGCGCCAGCAGCGGGACCCCGGGACTAGCGGGGAGGGGGAGCACAGATACGCAGTATTTT.